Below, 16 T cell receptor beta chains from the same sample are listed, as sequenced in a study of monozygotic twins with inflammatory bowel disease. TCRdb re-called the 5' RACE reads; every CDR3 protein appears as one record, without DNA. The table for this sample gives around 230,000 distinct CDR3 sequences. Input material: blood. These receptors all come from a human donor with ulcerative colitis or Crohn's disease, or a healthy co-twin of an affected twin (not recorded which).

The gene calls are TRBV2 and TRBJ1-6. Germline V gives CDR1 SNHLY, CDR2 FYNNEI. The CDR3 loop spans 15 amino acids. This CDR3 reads CASSALTAYNSPLHF.

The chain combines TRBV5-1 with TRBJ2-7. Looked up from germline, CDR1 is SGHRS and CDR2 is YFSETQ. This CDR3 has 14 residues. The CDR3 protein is CASSLAVGFYEQYF.

CDR3 residues: CASSQLTEGSRYYGYTF. The chain links TRBV4-1 to TRBJ1-2. CDR3 length: 17 amino acids. Germline loops: CDR1 MGHRA, CDR2 YSYEKL.

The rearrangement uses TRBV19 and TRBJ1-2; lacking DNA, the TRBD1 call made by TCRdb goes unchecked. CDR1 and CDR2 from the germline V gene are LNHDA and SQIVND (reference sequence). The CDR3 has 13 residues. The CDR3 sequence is CASRLGGNYGYTF.

The CDR3 sequence is CSGGQDTEAFF. This chain connects TRBV20-1 to TRBJ1-1; TCRdb proposes TRBD1, but this gene call is untestable without DNA. The CDR3 covers 11 residues. Per germline, CDR1 DFQATT and CDR2 SNEGSKA (reference sequence).

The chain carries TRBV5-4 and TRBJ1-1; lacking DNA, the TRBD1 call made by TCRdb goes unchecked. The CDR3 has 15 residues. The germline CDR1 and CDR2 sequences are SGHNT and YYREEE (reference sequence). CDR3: CASSSKWMRGTEAFF.

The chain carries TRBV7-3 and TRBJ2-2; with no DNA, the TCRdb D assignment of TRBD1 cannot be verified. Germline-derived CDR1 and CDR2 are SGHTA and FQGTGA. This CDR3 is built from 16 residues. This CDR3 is CASSLGGQGWTGELFF.

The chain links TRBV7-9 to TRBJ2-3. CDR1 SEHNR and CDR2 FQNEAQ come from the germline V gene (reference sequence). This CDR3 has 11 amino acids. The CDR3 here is CASSATDTQYF.

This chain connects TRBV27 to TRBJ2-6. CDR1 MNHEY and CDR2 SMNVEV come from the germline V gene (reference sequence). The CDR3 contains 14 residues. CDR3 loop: CASSLSSGANVLTF. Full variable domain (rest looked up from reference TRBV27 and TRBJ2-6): EAQVTQNPRYLITVTGKKLTVTCSQNMNHEYMSWYRQDPGLGLRQIYYSMNVEVTDKGDVPEGYKVSRKEKRNFPLILESPSPNQTSLYFCASSLSSGANVLTFGAGSRLTVL.

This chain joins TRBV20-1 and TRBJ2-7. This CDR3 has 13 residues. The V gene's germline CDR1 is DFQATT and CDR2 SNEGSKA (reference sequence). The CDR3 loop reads CSARERTSYEQYF.

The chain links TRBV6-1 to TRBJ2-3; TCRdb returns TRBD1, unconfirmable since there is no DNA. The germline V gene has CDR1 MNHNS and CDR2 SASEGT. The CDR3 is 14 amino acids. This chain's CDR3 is CASYRDRSTDTQYF.

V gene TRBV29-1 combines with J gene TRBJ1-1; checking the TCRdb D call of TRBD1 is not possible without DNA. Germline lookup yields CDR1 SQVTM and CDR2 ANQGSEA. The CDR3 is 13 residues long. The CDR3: CSVRPRARGLAFF.

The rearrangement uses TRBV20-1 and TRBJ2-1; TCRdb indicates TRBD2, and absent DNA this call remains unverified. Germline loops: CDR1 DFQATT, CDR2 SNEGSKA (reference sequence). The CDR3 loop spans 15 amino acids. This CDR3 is CSQSNLAGGPNEQFF.

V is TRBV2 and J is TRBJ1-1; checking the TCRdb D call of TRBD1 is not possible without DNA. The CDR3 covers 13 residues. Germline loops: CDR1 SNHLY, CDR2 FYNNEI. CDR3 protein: CAKTGGSGTEAFF.

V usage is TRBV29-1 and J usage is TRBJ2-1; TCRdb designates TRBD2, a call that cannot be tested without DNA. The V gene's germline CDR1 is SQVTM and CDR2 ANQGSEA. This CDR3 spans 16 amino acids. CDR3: CSVEDRWTSGYNEQFF.

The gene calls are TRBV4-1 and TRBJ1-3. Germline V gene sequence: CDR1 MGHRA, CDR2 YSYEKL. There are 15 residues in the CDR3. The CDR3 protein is CASGQQWGSGNTIYF.